These 19 T cell receptor beta chains came from one sample sequenced in a study of cytomegalovirus exposure and HLA in healthy donors. Profiled with immunoSEQ multiplex PCR; TCRdb holds only in-frame clones, not every one. The sample lists over 200,000 clones, 80% to 90% occurring once. Sequences were obtained from PBMCs. The origin of the receptors is a woman aged 18-29 years in good health and CMV-seropositive.

The V gene is TRBV7-2, the J gene TRBJ2-2; 7 bases line up with TRBD1. The germline CDR1 and CDR2 sequences are SGHTA and FQGNSA. V trimming: 9 bases; J trimming: 5 bases; junction bases outside the gene matches: 6. The CDR3 is 13 amino acids. The CDR3 DNA reads TGTGCCAGTACTGACAGGGCAACCGGGGAGCTGTTTTTT. Amino acids: CASTDRATGELFF.

J is TRBJ1-2 and V is TRBV28; 8 bases map to TRBD1. The CDR3 loop spans 14 amino acids. CDR1 and CDR2 from the germline V gene are MDHEN and SYDVKM. V dropped 5 bases and J dropped 5; count of bases not matched to a gene: 7. The CDR3 is CASSRNRGSYGYTF. The CDR3 DNA follows: TGTGCCAGCAGTCGAAACAGGGGGTCTTATGGCTACACCTTC.

The gene calls are TRBV6-5 and TRBJ1-2; D is undetermined. V was clipped by 2 bases and J by 2 bases, with 6 bases between them. The CDR3 covers 13 residues. Germline V gives CDR1 MNHEY, CDR2 SVGAGI. CDR3 sequence reads: CASSYGQNYGYTF. Here the CDR3 DNA reads TGTGCCAGCAGTTACGGGCAGAACTATGGCTACACCTTC.

This chain connects TRBV27 to TRBJ2-7, with TRBD1 matching 8 bases. Germline CDR1 and CDR2: MNHEY and SMNVEV (reference sequence). The CDR3 is 15 residues long. With V trimmed by 3 bases and J by 2 bases, 6 bases remained unmatched. CDR3 amino acids: CASSFNTGGTYEQYF. CDR3 DNA sequence: TGTGCCAGCAGTTTCAACACAGGGGGAACCTACGAGCAGTACTTC.

A few counts support this clone. This chain connects TRBV10-2 to TRBJ2-7; the D gene is possibly TRBD1 (6 bases). V was trimmed by 3 bases and J by 4 bases, leaving 16 bases between them. The CDR3 consists of 15 residues. Germline lookup yields CDR1 WSHSY and CDR2 SAAADI. This CDR3 is CASSDYAGEVYEQYF. The DNA for the CDR3 is TGCGCCAGCAGTGATTATGCAGGGGAAGTGTACGAGCAGTACTTC.

The V and J genes are TRBV7-9 and TRBJ2-7; 7 bases align to TRBD1. V lost 5 bases, J lost 6 bases, and 10 bases stayed unmatched. The CDR3 contains 14 residues. The germline gives CDR1 SEHNR, CDR2 FQNEAQ (reference sequence). CDR3: CASSNDRASFEQYF. In DNA form, the CDR3 reads TGTGCCAGCAGCAACGACAGGGCGTCGTTCGAGCAGTACTTC.

This chain links TRBV27 with TRBJ1-4, with TRBD1 as a possible D gene (5 bases). The CDR3 totals 14 residues. The V gene's germline CDR1 is MNHEY and CDR2 SMNVEV (reference sequence). Trimming removed 5 bases from V and 5 bases from J, with 12 bases in between. CDR3 region: CASSPQGINEKLFF. CDR3 coding DNA: TGTGCCAGCAGTCCCCAGGGTATCAATGAAAAACTGTTTTTT.

The chain recombines TRBV4-1 with TRBJ2-7; 8 bases match TRBD2. V gave up 0 bases and J gave up 0 bases; unmatched junction bases: 13. This CDR3 spans 19 amino acids. In germline, CDR1 is MGHRA, CDR2 YSYEKL. The CDR3 DNA is TGCGCCAGCAGCCAAGATAAAACTAAGCGGGGGTCAAGCTCCTACGAGCAGTACTTC. It is translated as CASSQDKTKRGSSSYEQYF.

This chain uses TRBV7-6 with TRBJ1-2; 10 positions agree with TRBD1. CDR1 and CDR2 (germline): SGHVS, FNYEAQ. The CDR3 covers 15 residues. Germline trimming cut 3 bases from V and 8 bases from J; bases unmatched to any gene: 9. The CDR3 loop reads CASSLGPGTGDGYTF. In nucleotides, the CDR3 is TGTGCCAGCAGCTTGGGGCCCGGGACAGGGGACGGCTACACCTTC.

The chain has TRBV6-1 and TRBJ2-7; 7 bases align to TRBD1. Germline values: CDR1 MNHNS, CDR2 SASEGT. The V gene end was trimmed by 1 base and the J gene end by 4 bases; junction bases not matched to a gene: 19. The CDR3 length is 19 residues. CDR3 residues: CASSEGVPVRGQEVYEQYF. CDR3 bases: TGTGCCAGCAGTGAAGGGGTCCCCGTTAGAGGACAGGAGGTGTACGAGCAGTACTTC.

V is TRBV4-1 and J is TRBJ1-2, with 9 bases lining up with TRBD1. CDR1 and CDR2 from the germline V gene are MGHRA and YSYEKL. CDR3 length: 15 residues. V gave up 0 bases and J gave up 4 bases; unmatched junction bases: 3. The CDR3 nucleotides are TGCGCCAGCAGCCAAGATGCGGACAGGGGCTATGGCTACACCTTC. Protein: CASSQDADRGYGYTF.

A word on this clone: The sample carries other DNA sequences with the same CDR3. The chain links TRBV2 to TRBJ2-1; 11 bases agree with TRBD2. The CDR3 runs 12 residues. V trimming: 11 bases; J trimming: 7 bases; junction bases outside the gene matches: 4. Germline loops: CDR1 SNHLY, CDR2 FYNNEI. The CDR3 loop reads CASRTSGNEQFF. In nucleotides, the CDR3 is TGTGCCTCGAGGACTAGCGGGAATGAGCAGTTCTTC.

The chain recombines TRBV2 with TRBJ1-2; D might be TRBD1 (5 bases). The V gene lost 3 bases and the J gene lost 5 bases, with 7 bases spanning the gap. This CDR3 is built from 12 residues. CDR1 is SNHLY, CDR2 FYNNEI, per germline. Here the CDR3 DNA reads TGTGCCAGCAGTGAGACAGCATATGGCTACACCTTC. Its translation: CASSETAYGYTF.

This clone was counted between two and nine times. The chain is built from TRBV28 and TRBJ2-7; 12 nucleotides match TRBD1. The CDR3 spans 19 residues. Germline V gene sequence: CDR1 MDHEN, CDR2 SYDVKM. Losses at the gene ends were 4 bases for V and 2 bases for J; bases not matched to a gene: 15. The CDR3, as DNA: TGTGCCAGCAGTTATCCCCCCGGGACAGGGGGCTTGGGGACCTACGAGCAGTACTTC. It translates to CASSYPPGTGGLGTYEQYF.

This clone was seen only once. The chain combines TRBV10-3 with TRBJ2-6; TRBD1 aligns across 7 bases. Germline V CDR1 and CDR2: ENHRY, SYGVKD. The CDR3 is 16 amino acids. J gave up 4 bases and V 1 base, and 4 bases lay outside the gene matches. CDR3 nucleotide sequence: TGTGCCATCAGTGAGTACTTAGGGGGCGGGGCCAACGTCCTGACTTTC. Amino acid sequence: CAISEYLGGGANVLTF.

The chain combines TRBV5-1 with TRBJ1-1, with D unclear. The CDR3 has 16 amino acids. V was trimmed by 2 bases and J by 0 bases, leaving 14 bases between them. Germline assignment: CDR1 SGHRS and CDR2 YFSETQ. This CDR3 is CASSFAVPRVNTEAFF. The CDR3 DNA follows: TGCGCCAGCAGCTTCGCAGTACCCCGGGTGAACACTGAAGCTTTCTTT.

The rearrangement joins TRBV7-9 to TRBJ1-2, with D possibly TRBD1 on 6 matching bases. V lost 1 base and J lost 13, with 16 bases in between. The V gene's germline CDR1 is SEHNR and CDR2 FQNEAQ (reference sequence). CDR3 length equals 13 residues. The CDR3 region has the DNA TGTGCCAGCAGCTTAGAAGCTTTCAGGGGTAGCACCTTC. It is translated as CASSLEAFRGSTF.

The chain links TRBV1 to TRBJ1-1; the table's D gene call, TRBD1, was not cross checked with the DNA. TRBV1 is marked as a pseudogene. The CDR3 consists of 13 residues. The chain's CDR3 is CTSPDRGWAEAFF. CDR3 sequence (DNA): TGCACCAGCCCGGACAGGGGGTGGGCTGAAGCTTTCTTT.

The V gene is TRBV27, the J gene TRBJ2-1; D possibly corresponds to TRBD1 (6 bases). The CDR3 consists of 12 residues. Trimming removed 5 bases from V and 7 bases from J, with 9 bases in between. Germline V lookup: CDR1 MNHEY, CDR2 SMNVEV (reference sequence). CDR3 amino acids: CASSITGNEQFF. As DNA, the CDR3 is TGTGCCAGCAGTATCACAGGGAATGAGCAGTTCTTC.